The 12 T cell receptor beta chains listed next were all sequenced from one sample in a study of blood T cell repertoires in COVID-19. Assay used: immunoSEQ multiplex PCR; TCRdb lists only in-frame clones, some missing. The data show around 250,000 clones, 80% to 90% seen once. What was sequenced was PBMCs or T cells enriched from blood (not recorded which). The receptors derive from a woman in her 50s who had recovered from COVID-19.

This clone was seen once. The rearrangement joins TRBV28 to TRBJ1-2; D unclear. The V end was cut by 3 bases, the J end by 2 bases, with 10 bases between. The CDR3 covers 14 residues. Germline V gives CDR1 MDHEN, CDR2 SYDVKM. The CDR3 DNA reads TGTGCCAGCAGTTTCCCGGGAAGAAACTATGGCTACACCTTC. Encoded protein: CASSFPGRNYGYTF.

The sample holds one count of this clone. The V and J genes are TRBV27 and TRBJ2-1; 10 bases match TRBD2. Germline values: CDR1 MNHEY, CDR2 SMNVEV (reference sequence). V shed 2 bases, J shed 6 bases, and the junction held 4 bases outside the gene matches. This CDR3 comprises 15 residues. For the CDR3, the DNA is TGTGCCAGCAGTTTAATACTAGCGGGATCCAATGAGCAGTTCTTC. Its protein is CASSLILAGSNEQFF.

The chain uses TRBV6-2 or TRBV6-3 and TRBJ2-1, with 13 positions matching TRBD2. Germline trimming cut 5 bases from V and 0 bases from J; bases unmatched to any gene: 7. This CDR3 comprises 18 residues. The germline gives CDR1 MNHEY, CDR2 SVGEGT. The CDR3 nucleotides read TGTGCCAGCAGTAAGGGGACTAGCGGGACCAGCTCCTACAATGAGCAGTTCTTC. Residues: CASSKGTSGTSSYNEQFF.

The rearrangement joins TRBV15 to TRBJ2-1; D remains unclear. Trimming stripped 3 bases from V and 3 bases from J, with 12 bases between. Germline assignment: CDR1 LNHNV and CDR2 YYDKDF (reference sequence). The CDR3 consists of 15 residues. The DNA of the CDR3 is TGTGCCACCAGCAGCCTTGGCGGTAACTACAATGAGCAGTTCTTC. This sequence encodes CATSSLGGNYNEQFF.

This clone appeared once. This chain joins TRBV7-9 and TRBJ2-2; TRBD1 matches at 7 bases. Per the germline V gene, CDR1 is SEHNR and CDR2 is FQNEAQ (reference sequence). This CDR3 has 14 amino acids. The junction had 6 bases not matched to a gene; V was cut back by 11 bases and J by 0 bases. Written as DNA, the CDR3 is TGTGCCTTCCAGGGACAGCCGAACACCGGGGAGCTGTTTTTT. This gives the protein CAFQGQPNTGELFF. Full variable domain (remainder filled in from reference TRBV7-9 and TRBJ2-2): DTGVSQNPRHKITKRGQNVTFRCDPISEHNRLYWYRQTLGQGPEFLTYFQNEAQLEKSRLLSDRFSAERPKGSFSTLEIQRTEQGDSAMYLCAFQGQPNTGELFFGEGSRLTVL.

The rearrangement uses TRBV28 and TRBJ1-1; D not certain. The CDR3 has 12 residues. Trimming stripped 3 bases from V and 11 bases from J, with 13 bases between. Germline V gene lookup returns CDR1 MDHEN and CDR2 SYDVKM. DNA of the CDR3: TGTGCCAGCAGTTTTTCGGTTAGCGGCGCTTTCTTT. This gives the protein CASSFSVSGAFF.

This chain joins TRBV28 and TRBJ1-1; perhaps TRBD1 as D (5 bases). Trimming pared 4 bases from V and 10 bases from J, leaving 19 bases between. The CDR3 consists of 14 residues. Germline V gives CDR1 MDHEN, CDR2 SYDVKM. CDR3 sequence (DNA): TGTGCCAGCAGTTCCCCCGCCGGGGGGGATCGAGCTTTCTTT. It encodes CASSSPAGGDRAFF.

This chain links TRBV7-9 with TRBJ1-1; 9 nucleotides align to TRBD1. The CDR3 is 15 amino acids. Germline lookup yields CDR1 SEHNR and CDR2 FQNEAQ (reference sequence). V lost 1 base and J lost 2; bases outside the gene matches: 2. This chain's CDR3 is CASSLGGQGNTEAFF. For the CDR3, the DNA is TGTGCCAGCAGCTTAGGGGGACAGGGAAACACTGAAGCTTTCTTT.

This rearrangement joins TRBV5-1 to TRBJ1-1; TRBD1 matches at 9 bases. The CDR3 contains 15 residues. With 2 bases clipped from V and 4 bases from J, the junction kept 6 bases outside the gene matches. CDR1 is SGHRS and CDR2 is YFSETQ in the germline V gene. The CDR3 bases are TGCGCCAGCAGCTTAACACAGGGGGCTGGCACTGAAGCTTTCTTT. Translated, it gives CASSLTQGAGTEAFF.

The V and J genes are TRBV11-3 and TRBJ2-2; 7 nucleotides line up with TRBD1. The CDR3 loop spans 15 amino acids. Trimming took 1 base from V and 3 from J; bases not matched to a gene: 2. From germline, CDR1 is SGHNT and CDR2 YENEEA. The CDR3, as DNA: TGTGCCAGCAGCTTAGGACAGGGAGACACCGGGGAGCTGTTTTTT. It specifies CASSLGQGDTGELFF.

The rearrangement links TRBV5-6 to TRBJ2-7, with 7 positions matching TRBD2. The length of the CDR3 is 13 residues. V gave up 3 bases and J gave up 5 bases; unmatched junction bases: 5. The germline V gene encodes CDR1 SGHDT and CDR2 YYEEEE. The CDR3 nucleotides read TGTGCCAGCAGCTCGGATGCGGGGGACGAGCAGTACTTC. Protein: CASSSDAGDEQYF.

Here the CDR3 DNA reads TGTGCCAGCAACGTCGGACAGGCCCATAATGAAAAACTGTTTTTT. Protein sequence: CASNVGQAHNEKLFF. This chain connects TRBV28 to TRBJ1-4; 7 nucleotides match TRBD1. The CDR3 length is 15 residues. The V and J ends lost 7 bases and 4 bases, in that order; junction bases with no gene match: 9. Germline CDR1 is MDHEN and CDR2 is SYDVKM.